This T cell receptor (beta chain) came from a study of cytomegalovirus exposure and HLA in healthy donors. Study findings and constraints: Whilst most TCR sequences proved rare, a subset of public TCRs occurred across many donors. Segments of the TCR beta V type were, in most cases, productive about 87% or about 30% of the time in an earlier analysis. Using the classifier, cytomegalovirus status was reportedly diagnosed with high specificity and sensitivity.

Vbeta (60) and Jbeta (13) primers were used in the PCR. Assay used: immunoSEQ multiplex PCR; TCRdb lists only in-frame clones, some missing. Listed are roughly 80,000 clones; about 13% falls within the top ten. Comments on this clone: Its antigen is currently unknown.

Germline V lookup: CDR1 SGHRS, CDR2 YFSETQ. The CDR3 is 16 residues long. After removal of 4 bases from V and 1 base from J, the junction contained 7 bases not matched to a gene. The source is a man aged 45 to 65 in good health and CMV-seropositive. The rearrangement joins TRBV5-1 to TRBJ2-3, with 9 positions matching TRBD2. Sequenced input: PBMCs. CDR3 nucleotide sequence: TGCGCCAGCAGCCCCTCAGTAGCGGGAGGCACAGATACGCAGTATTTT. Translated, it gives CASSPSVAGGTDTQYF.